This T cell receptor (beta chain) derives from a study of a mutant IDH1 vaccine in newly diagnosed glioma. About the study: An approximately 62% male, approximately 40% female split and a mean age of about 40 years characterized treated patients.

Time point indicated: week 47, end of study. Doses of 300 ug of mutant IDH1 20-mer peptide were given with topical imiquimod. Assay used: immunoSEQ multiplex PCR; TCRdb lists only in-frame clones, some missing. Among about 62,000 clones listed, around four fifths were seen once. Looked up from germline, CDR1 is SNHLY and CDR2 is FYNNEI. Trimming pared 1 base from V and 4 bases from J, leaving 11 bases between. CDR3 length: 15 residues. This clone was seen a handful of times. Its antigen is undetermined. This clonotype was obtained from a man aged 25-45 years with glioma. The rearrangement uses TRBV2 and TRBJ1-5, with D possibly matching TRBD1 (5 bases). The sequenced sample was PBMCs, obtained from a glioma patient whose treatment included an IDH1 peptide vaccine. CDR3 sequence: CASSEGQGGNQPQHF. CDR3 nucleotides: TGTGCCAGCAGTGAAGGCCAGGGAGGGAATCAGCCCCAGCATTTT.